A single sample is the source of the 10 T cell receptor beta chains below, sequenced in a study of blood T cells in healthy people across ages. The second PCR ran about 6 to 12 cycles with a sample-barcoded 5' primer and J-beta primers. A single record per CDR3 protein comes from TCRdb applying MiXCR to the 5' RACE reads. Altogether just over 1 million distinct CDR3 sequences are present, around 45% being singletons, with the ten largest covering approximately 17%. Sequencing was performed on blood. Receptors were obtained from a woman aged 60-70 years in good health.

The chain combines TRBV7-2 with TRBJ2-7, with D perhaps being TRBD1 or TRBD2 (5 bases each). Trimming cost V 4 bases and J 4 bases, with 17 bases left between them. The V gene's germline CDR1 is SGHTA and CDR2 FQGNSA. The CDR3 is 15 amino acids. CDR3 DNA sequence: TGTGCCAGCAGCTCGGCCCCCGGGACGGGATACGAGCAGTACTTC. Translation gives CASSSAPGTGYEQYF.

The chain couples TRBV9 to TRBJ2-3; TRBD2 aligns across 11 bases. This CDR3 is built from 17 residues. Germline lookup yields CDR1 SGDLS and CDR2 YYNGEE. V dropped 0 bases and J dropped 6; count of bases not matched to a gene: 9. The CDR3 loop is CASSVVPVAGGLDTQYF. The CDR3 DNA is TGTGCCAGCAGCGTAGTCCCGGTAGCGGGAGGGTTGGATACGCAGTATTTT.

The rearrangement uses TRBV27 and TRBJ2-7; 7 bases are a match to TRBD1. This CDR3 has 17 amino acids. CDR1 is MNHEY and CDR2 is SMNVEV in the germline V gene (reference sequence). V dropped 3 bases and J dropped 2; count of bases not matched to a gene: 13. This CDR3 reads CASSLSAQGSFAYEQYF. The DNA for the CDR3 is TGTGCCAGCAGTTTGTCCGCACAGGGGTCCTTTGCCTACGAGCAGTACTTC.

The rearrangement uses TRBV14 and TRBJ1-6; 7 bases agree with TRBD1. This CDR3 spans 15 amino acids. Germline values: CDR1 SGHDN, CDR2 FVKESK. V was clipped by 0 bases and J by 10 bases; unmatched bases: 6. The CDR3 loop is CASSQELTGYSPLHF. CDR3 bases: TGTGCCAGCAGCCAAGAGTTGACAGGGTACTCACCCCTCCACTTT.

This clonotype turned up a few times. V usage is TRBV5-1 and J usage is TRBJ2-3; D gene ambiguous. The ends were cut back, 3 bases at V and 2 bases at J, with 10 bases in the middle. This CDR3 spans 14 amino acids. Germline V gene lookup returns CDR1 SGHRS and CDR2 YFSETQ. CDR3 in amino acids: CASSSRTHTDTQYF. The CDR3 bases are TGCGCCAGCAGCTCACGGACGCACACAGATACGCAGTATTTT.

The chain has TRBV2 and TRBJ2-4, with a possible D match to TRBD2 (5 bases). The CDR3 contains 12 residues. The germline CDR1 and CDR2 sequences are SNHLY and FYNNEI. V shed 7 bases and J shed 6 bases, with 10 bases lying between them. The CDR3 here is CASIAAGNIQYF. The CDR3 nucleotides are TGTGCCAGCATCGCGGCGGGAAACATTCAGTACTTC.

This chain links TRBV11-2 with TRBJ1-2; a possible D gene is TRBD1 (6 bases). This CDR3 spans 15 amino acids. CDR1 and CDR2 (germline): SGHAT, FQNNGV. Trimming removed 5 bases from V and 3 bases from J, with 16 bases in between. The CDR3 sequence: CASSPRTVTDYGYTF. In DNA form, the CDR3 reads TGTGCCAGCAGCCCCCGGACAGTGACTGACTATGGCTACACCTTC.

This clonotype was seen a few times. V gene TRBV29-1 combines with J gene TRBJ1-2; a weak D match, TRBD1 (6 bases). Germline V gene lookup returns CDR1 SQVTM and CDR2 ANQGSEA. V gave up 4 bases and J gave up 4 bases, with 10 bases separating them. This CDR3 contains 12 residues. The CDR3 DNA sequence: TGCAGCGTTGCTACAGGGACCTATGGCTACACCTTC. Its translation is CSVATGTYGYTF.

This clonotype was seen a few times. This chain's CDR3 is CASSLVGTGANVLTF. DNA of the CDR3: TGTGCCAGCAGCTTAGTGGGAACTGGGGCCAACGTCCTGACTTTC. The chain employs TRBV7-2 and TRBJ2-6, with D unclear. The germline gives CDR1 SGHTA, CDR2 FQGNSA. The V end lost 1 base, the J end lost 2 bases, and 6 bases lay between the germline ends. This CDR3 contains 15 residues.

This clonotype was counted only a few times. The J gene is TRBJ2-7, the V gene TRBV7-9; possibly TRBD1 for D (7 bases). Germline lookup yields CDR1 SEHNR and CDR2 FQNEAQ (reference sequence). The CDR3 is 15 residues long. Trimming shortened V by 4 bases and J by 2 bases, and 15 bases separated the two germline ends. DNA for the CDR3: TGTGCCAGCAGCTCGGGCCAGGGGGAGGCCTACGAGCAGTACTTC. Encoded protein: CASSSGQGEAYEQYF.